This entry lists 6 T cell receptor beta chains sequenced from one sample in a study of cytomegalovirus exposure and HLA in healthy donors. 13 Jbeta primers and 60 Vbeta primers were used for the PCR. The table came from immunoSEQ multiplex PCR; TCRdb's copy has only in-frame clones and leaves some out. The table shows some 150,000 clones, with roughly 10% occurring only once. The source material was PBMCs. The receptors derive from a middle-aged man in good health and CMV-seronegative.

The V call is TRBV11-2, the J call TRBJ1-5; D may be TRBD1 (6 bases). In germline, CDR1 is SGHAT, CDR2 FQNNGV. This CDR3 is 16 amino acids long. Trimming removed 0 bases at V and 7 bases at J, with 16 bases between. The chain's CDR3 is CASSLDWGRGYQPQHF. The CDR3 DNA reads TGTGCCAGCAGCTTAGATTGGGGCAGGGGATACCAGCCCCAGCATTTT.

This clone was seen only a few times. V usage is TRBV11-2 and J usage is TRBJ2-3, with 11 bases aligning to TRBD2. This CDR3 region has 16 residues. Unmatched junction bases numbered 4, after V lost 5 bases and J lost 0 bases. CDR1 and CDR2 from the germline V gene are SGHAT and FQNNGV. The CDR3 DNA follows: TGTGCCAGCAGCCGCCGGACTAGCGGGAGCACAGATACGCAGTATTTT. Translated: CASSRRTSGSTDTQYF. Using reference TRBV11-2 and TRBJ2-3 for the parts outside the CDR3, the full variable domain is EAGVAQSPRYKIIEKRQSVAFWCNPISGHATLYWYQQILGQGPKLLIQFQNNGVVDDSQLPKDRFSAERLKGVDSTLKIQPAKLEDSAVYLCASSRRTSGSTDTQYFGPGTRLTVL.

In its sample, this clone was seen a few times. V usage is TRBV7-3 and J usage is TRBJ2-5; 10 bases align to TRBD2. CDR1 SGHTA and CDR2 FQGTGA come from the germline V gene. The CDR3 covers 18 residues. Germline trimming cut 4 bases from V and 4 bases from J; bases unmatched to any gene: 15. The CDR3 protein is CASSSTGAGGPEGETQYF. Written as DNA, the CDR3 is TGTGCCAGCAGCTCGACCGGAGCGGGGGGGCCGGAAGGAGAGACCCAGTACTTC.

The chain carries TRBV27 and TRBJ1-2, with D possibly matching TRBD1 (5 bases). This CDR3 spans 15 amino acids. CDR1 is MNHEY, CDR2 SMNVEV, per germline (reference sequence). Trimming removed 6 bases from V and 0 bases from J, with 14 bases in between. CDR3 in DNA: TGTGCCAGCAGCACCTTGACGGGGGCTAACTATGGCTACACCTTC. Protein product: CASSTLTGANYGYTF.

Details on this clone: Other DNA variants within this sample encode the same CDR3. The chain combines TRBV7-3 with TRBJ2-3; D may be TRBD2 (6 bases). From germline, CDR1 is SGHTA and CDR2 FQGTGA. Trimming cost V 5 bases and J 1 base, with 10 bases left between them. CDR3 length: 14 residues. The CDR3 coding sequence is TGTGCCAGCAGCCCCGGGACTGGCACAGATACGCAGTATTTT. It yields the protein CASSPGTGTDTQYF.

The table lists this clone with a few counts. The gene calls are TRBV5-1 and TRBJ2-3, with D unresolved. The V and J ends lost 4 bases and 3 bases respectively, with 9 bases between them. The germline gives CDR1 SGHRS, CDR2 YFSETQ. The CDR3 length is 13 residues. The CDR3 bases are TGCGCCAGCAGCCCCCGAGAGACAGATACGCAGTATTTT. This encodes CASSPRETDTQYF.